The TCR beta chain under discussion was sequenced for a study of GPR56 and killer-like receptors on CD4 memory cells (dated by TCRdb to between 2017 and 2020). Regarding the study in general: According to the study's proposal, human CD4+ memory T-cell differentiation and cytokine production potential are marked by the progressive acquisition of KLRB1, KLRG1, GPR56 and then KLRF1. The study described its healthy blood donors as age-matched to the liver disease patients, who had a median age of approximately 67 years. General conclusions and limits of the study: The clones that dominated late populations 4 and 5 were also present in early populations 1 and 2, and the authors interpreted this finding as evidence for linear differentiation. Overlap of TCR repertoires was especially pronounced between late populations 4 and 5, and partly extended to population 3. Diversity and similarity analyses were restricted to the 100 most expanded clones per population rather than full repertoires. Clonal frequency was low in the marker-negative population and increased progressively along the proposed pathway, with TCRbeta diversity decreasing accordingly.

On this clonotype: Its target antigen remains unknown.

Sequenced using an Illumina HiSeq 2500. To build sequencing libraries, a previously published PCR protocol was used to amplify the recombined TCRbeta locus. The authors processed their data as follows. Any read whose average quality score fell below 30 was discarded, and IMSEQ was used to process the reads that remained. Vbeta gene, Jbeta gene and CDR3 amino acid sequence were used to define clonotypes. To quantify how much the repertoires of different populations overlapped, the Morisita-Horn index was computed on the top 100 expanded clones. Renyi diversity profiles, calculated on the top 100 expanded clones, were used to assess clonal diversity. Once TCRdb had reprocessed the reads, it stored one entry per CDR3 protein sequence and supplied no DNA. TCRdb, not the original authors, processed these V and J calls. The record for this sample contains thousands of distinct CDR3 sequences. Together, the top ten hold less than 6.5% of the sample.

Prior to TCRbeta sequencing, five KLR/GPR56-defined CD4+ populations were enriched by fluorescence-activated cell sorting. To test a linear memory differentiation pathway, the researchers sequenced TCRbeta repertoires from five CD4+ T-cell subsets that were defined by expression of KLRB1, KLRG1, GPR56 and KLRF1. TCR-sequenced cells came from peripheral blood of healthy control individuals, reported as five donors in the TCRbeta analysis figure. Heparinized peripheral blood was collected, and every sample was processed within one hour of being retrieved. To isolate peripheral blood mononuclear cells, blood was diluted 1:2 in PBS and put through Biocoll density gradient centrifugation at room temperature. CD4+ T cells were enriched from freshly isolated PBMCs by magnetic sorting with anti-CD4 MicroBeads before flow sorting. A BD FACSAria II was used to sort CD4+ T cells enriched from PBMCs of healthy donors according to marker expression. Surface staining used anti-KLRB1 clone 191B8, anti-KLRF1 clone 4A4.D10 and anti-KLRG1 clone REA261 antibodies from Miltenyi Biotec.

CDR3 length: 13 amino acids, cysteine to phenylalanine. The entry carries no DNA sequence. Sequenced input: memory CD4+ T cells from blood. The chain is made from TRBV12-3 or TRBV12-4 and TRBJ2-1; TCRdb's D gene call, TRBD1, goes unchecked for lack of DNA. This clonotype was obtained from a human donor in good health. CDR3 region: CASTAGASNEQFF.